Each of the 24 T cell receptor beta chains below was sequenced from the same sample in a study of cytomegalovirus exposure and HLA in healthy donors. The PCR ran on 60 Vbeta and 13 Jbeta primers. The repertoire was sequenced with immunoSEQ multiplex PCR; TCRdb's copy has only in-frame clones and lacks some. There are about 160,000 clones in the sample; about four fifths occur only once, and about 1.5% lies in the top ten. Sequences were obtained from PBMCs. These receptors were obtained from a male donor in good health and CMV-seronegative.

The chain uses TRBV2 and TRBJ1-1; D gene unclear. CDR1 and CDR2 from the germline V gene are SNHLY and FYNNEI. The CDR3 sequence is 13 residues long. Trimming removed 7 bases at V and 0 bases at J, with 9 bases between. The CDR3 sequence is CASNGRMNTEAFF. CDR3 DNA: TGTGCCAGCAATGGGAGAATGAACACTGAAGCTTTCTTT.

The chain links TRBV27 to TRBJ2-3, with unresolved D. Germline loops: CDR1 MNHEY, CDR2 SMNVEV (reference sequence). The CDR3 runs to 14 residues. Trimming stripped 4 bases from V and 4 bases from J, with 12 bases between. CDR3 amino acids: CASSSPLFADTQYF. The CDR3 bases are TGTGCCAGCAGTTCCCCTCTTTTTGCAGATACGCAGTATTTT.

The CDR3 reads CASSSGVGVQPQHF. The CDR3 DNA reads TGCGCCAGCAGCTCGGGAGTTGGGGTTCAGCCCCAGCATTTT. The rearrangement uses TRBV5-1 and TRBJ1-5; D is undetermined. This CDR3 spans 14 amino acids. The germline V gene has CDR1 SGHRS and CDR2 YFSETQ. V lost 3 bases, J lost 6 bases, and 13 bases lay in between. Full variable domain (outside the CDR3, taken from reference TRBV5-1 and TRBJ1-5): KAGVTQTPRYLIKTRGQQVTLSCSPISGHRSVSWYQQTPGQGLQFLFEYFSETQRNKGNFPGRFSGRQFSNSRSEMNVSTLELGDSALYLCASSSGVGVQPQHFGDGTRLSIL.

This chain joins TRBV6-6 and TRBJ2-3, with D possibly matching TRBD2 (5 bases). Germline assignment: CDR1 MNHNY and CDR2 SVGAGI (reference sequence). The V end was cut by 6 bases, the J end by 9 bases, with 10 bases between. The CDR3 loop spans 11 amino acids. The CDR3 region is CASSWGETQYF. The CDR3 nucleotides read TGTGCCAGCAGCTGGGGAGAAACGCAGTATTTT.

The chain uses TRBV6-5 and TRBJ1-1; D may be TRBD1 (5 bases). The germline V and J ends were trimmed by 7 bases and 5 bases, with 17 bases remaining between them. The CDR3 is made up of 14 amino acids. Germline V gene sequence: CDR1 MNHEY, CDR2 SVGAGI. CDR3: CASTPPGGGTEAFF. DNA of the CDR3: TGTGCCAGCACTCCCCCTGGTGGGGGGACTGAAGCTTTCTTT.

The rearrangement uses TRBV7-2 and TRBJ1-4, with a tentative D call TRBD1 (6 bases). The CDR3 has 16 residues. CDR1 and CDR2 from the germline V gene are SGHTA and FQGNSA. Trimming pared 4 bases from V and 4 bases from J, leaving 16 bases between. The DNA for the CDR3 is TGTGCCAGCAGCTCGCAAATCAGGGGTGGTAATGAAAAACTGTTTTTT. Translated, it gives CASSSQIRGGNEKLFF.

Regarding this clone: One end of the junction fails to match germline, which may point to a read error. This chain connects TRBV7-9 to TRBJ1-1; TRBD1 might be the D (5 bases). The germline gives CDR1 SEHNR, CDR2 FQNEAQ (reference sequence). There are 16 residues in the CDR3. The CDR3 DNA reads as TGTACCAGCAGCCCCGGGGGGGGTTTATTGAACACTGAAGCTTTCTTT. It codes for CTSSPGGGLLNTEAFF.

The chain uses TRBV19 and TRBJ2-2; 10 bases are shared with TRBD2. The CDR3 contains 23 residues. Germline trimming cut 11 bases from V and 0 bases from J; bases unmatched to any gene: 30. Germline CDR1 is LNHDA and CDR2 is SQIVND (reference sequence). This chain's CDR3 is CAQKATPVARHLAGASNTGELFF. CDR3 DNA sequence: TGTGCCCAAAAAGCAACCCCCGTGGCGCGTCACCTAGCGGGAGCATCGAACACCGGGGAGCTGTTTTTT.

This sequence joins TRBV28 and TRBJ1-5; possibly TRBD1 for D (5 bases). The CDR3 length is 17 residues. V lost 3 bases to trimming and J lost 4 bases, with 19 bases between them. In germline, CDR1 is MDHEN, CDR2 SYDVKM. DNA for the CDR3: TGTGCCAGCAGTTTCCCCACGGGCGGGGGTTATAATCAGCCCCAGCATTTT. It encodes CASSFPTGGGYNQPQHF.

There are a few counts of this clone. The V call is TRBV2, the J call TRBJ2-7, with a tentative D call TRBD2 (6 bases). V lost 6 bases to trimming and J lost 4 bases, with 10 bases between them. Germline lookup yields CDR1 SNHLY and CDR2 FYNNEI. There are 12 residues in the CDR3. The chain's CDR3 is CASREGAYEQYF. Here the CDR3 DNA reads TGTGCCAGCAGGGAGGGTGCGTACGAGCAGTACTTC.

This chain uses TRBV27 with TRBJ1-2, with no clear D. The CDR3 has 12 amino acids. V was pared by 11 bases and J by 4 bases, with 14 bases between. Germline lookup yields CDR1 MNHEY and CDR2 SMNVEV (reference sequence). The CDR3 here is CASRELGYGYTF. Here the CDR3 DNA reads TGTGCCTCGCGCGAACTAGGCTATGGCTACACCTTC.

V and J are TRBV18 and TRBJ2-3; maybe TRBD2 (7 bases). Per germline, CDR1 KGHSH and CDR2 LQKENI. With 3 bases removed from V and 0 bases from J, the gap between germline ends came to 10 bases. CDR3 size: 15 residues. The CDR3 reads CASSPRGASTDTQYF. CDR3 nucleotides: TGTGCCAGCTCACCTCGGGGGGCGAGCACAGATACGCAGTATTTT.

V gene TRBV7-9 combines with J gene TRBJ1-4; D uncertain. CDR1 SEHNR and CDR2 FQNEAQ come from the germline V gene (reference sequence). CDR3 size: 15 residues. With 0 bases removed from V and 4 bases from J, the gap between germline ends came to 9 bases. The CDR3 DNA is TGTGCCAGCAGCTTAGCTGGCAGTTTTAATGAAAAACTGTTTTTT. It codes for CASSLAGSFNEKLFF. Variable domain in full (rest from reference TRBV7-9 and TRBJ1-4): DTGVSQNPRHKITKRGQNVTFRCDPISEHNRLYWYRQTLGQGPEFLTYFQNEAQLEKSRLLSDRFSAERPKGSFSTLEIQRTEQGDSAMYLCASSLAGSFNEKLFFGSGTQLSVL.

The genes are TRBV7-9 and TRBJ1-5; the match to TRBD1 covers 7 bases. The CDR3 has 17 residues. V lost 5 bases and J lost 9; bases outside the gene matches: 19. The germline gives CDR1 SEHNR, CDR2 FQNEAQ (reference sequence). DNA of the CDR3: TGTGCCAGCAGCAGTTTACAGGGGCTCCGGGGTCGGGGGCCCCAGCATTTT. It is translated as CASSSLQGLRGRGPQHF.

The chain couples TRBV5-4 to TRBJ1-1; 10 bases match TRBD1. The CDR3 spans 16 residues. The germline gives CDR1 SGHNT, CDR2 YYREEE (reference sequence). Trimming took 4 bases from V and 1 from J; bases not matched to a gene: 7. Here the CDR3 reads CASSPPTGGWNTEAFF. The CDR3 DNA follows: TGTGCCAGCAGCCCACCGACAGGGGGCTGGAACACTGAAGCTTTCTTT.

This CDR3 is CASSPANYGYTF. CDR3 DNA: TGTGCCAGTAGTCCAGCTAACTATGGCTACACCTTC. The V gene is TRBV19, the J gene TRBJ1-2; no clear D gene. Germline CDR1 LNHDA, CDR2 SQIVND (reference sequence). The CDR3 contains 12 residues. V was pared by 5 bases and J by 0 bases, with 4 bases between. Full variable domain (outside the CDR3, taken from reference TRBV19 and TRBJ1-2): DGGITQSPKYLFRKEGQNVTLSCEQNLNHDAMYWYRQDPGQGLRLIYYSQIVNDFQKGDIAEGYSVSREKKESFPLTVTSAQKNPTAFYLCASSPANYGYTFGSGTRLTVV.

The chain joins TRBV2 to TRBJ1-4, with a tentative D call TRBD1 (5 bases). The CDR3 is made up of 15 amino acids. Germline CDR1 and CDR2: SNHLY and FYNNEI. Trimming removed 2 bases at V and 0 bases at J, with 7 bases between. The CDR3 is CASSEQGATNEKLFF. CDR3 DNA sequence: TGTGCCAGCAGTGAACAGGGCGCAACTAATGAAAAACTGTTTTTT.

The chain recombines TRBV10-3 with TRBJ2-7, with 7 bases identical to TRBD1. This CDR3 is built from 13 residues. Germline V gene sequence: CDR1 ENHRY, CDR2 SYGVKD. V was clipped by 8 bases and J by 6 bases; unmatched bases: 10. CDR3 DNA: TGTGCCATCTCTTCAGGACAGGCTTTCGAGCAGTACTTC. Protein product: CAISSGQAFEQYF.

This clone appeared a single time. The rearrangement links TRBV19 to TRBJ1-3; no clear D. The V and J ends lost 6 bases and 0 bases respectively, with 6 bases between them. Germline loops: CDR1 LNHDA, CDR2 SQIVND (reference sequence). The CDR3 consists of 13 residues. CDR3 in amino acids: CASRYNSGNTIYF. CDR3 DNA sequence: TGTGCCAGTAGGTACAACTCTGGAAACACCATATATTTT. The full variable domain, in which reference TRBV19 and TRBJ1-3 provide the parts outside the CDR3, is DGGITQSPKYLFRKEGQNVTLSCEQNLNHDAMYWYRQDPGQGLRLIYYSQIVNDFQKGDIAEGYSVSREKKESFPLTVTSAQKNPTAFYLCASRYNSGNTIYFGEGSWLTVV.

The CDR3 nucleotides read TGTGCCAGCAGCAACCCGGGACAATCTACCACTGAAGCTTTCTTT. Translation gives CASSNPGQSTTEAFF. The rearrangement uses TRBV7-2 and TRBJ1-1, with a weak D call TRBD1 (6 bases). Trimming removed 5 bases at V and 4 bases at J, with 17 bases between. CDR3 size: 15 residues. In germline, CDR1 is SGHTA, CDR2 FQGNSA.

V gene TRBV13 combines with J gene TRBJ2-1, with 8 nucleotides matching TRBD1. There are 16 residues in the CDR3. CDR1 and CDR2 (germline): PRHDT, FYEKMQ (reference sequence). The J segment lost 4 bases and the V segment lost 2 bases, leaving 7 bases of the junction unmatched. CDR3 sequence: CASSLQSTGAYNEQFF. In DNA, the CDR3 is TGTGCCAGCAGCTTACAGTCGACAGGGGCATACAATGAGCAGTTCTTC.

V usage is TRBV11-2 and J usage is TRBJ2-3; possible D gene TRBD2, 5 bases. This CDR3 comprises 15 residues. The germline CDR1 and CDR2 sequences are SGHAT and FQNNGV. Trimming stripped 5 bases from V and 1 base from J, with 13 bases between. The CDR3 here is CASSRGLSGTDTQYF. Here the CDR3 DNA reads TGTGCCAGCAGCAGAGGACTTTCAGGCACAGATACGCAGTATTTT.

This chain connects TRBV7-2 to TRBJ2-5, with a tentative D call TRBD2 (5 bases). The CDR3 covers 17 residues. The V gene lost 4 bases and the J gene lost 2 bases, with 20 bases spanning the gap. Germline lookup yields CDR1 SGHTA and CDR2 FQGNSA. The CDR3 reads CASSSPRGTGIQETQYF. Written as DNA, the CDR3 is TGTGCCAGCAGCTCTCCGCGAGGTACCGGGATACAAGAGACCCAGTACTTC.

The chain joins TRBV19 to TRBJ2-5, with a weak D call TRBD2 (6 bases). Trimming took 5 bases from V and 9 from J, leaving 10 bases between them. Germline V gene lookup returns CDR1 LNHDA and CDR2 SQIVND (reference sequence). The CDR3 sequence is 11 residues long. CDR3 region: CASSGRSAQYF. CDR3 sequence (DNA): TGTGCCAGTAGTGGGAGGTCTGCCCAGTACTTC.